The 6 T cell receptor beta chains given below trace back to one sample, sequenced in a study of CD8+ T cells in alopecia areata. Following extraction, RNA underwent reverse transcription to cDNA, which served as the sequencing template. Generated by immunoSEQ multiplex PCR, the TCRdb table keeps only in-frame clones and is missing some. The data show 180,000 or so clones, 45% to 60% seen once. Treatment: oral pan-JAK inhibitor, 5-10 mg twice daily. Sequenced here: CD8+ T cells sorted from blood, sampled at approximately week 52, from a patient treated with tofacitinib. These receptors came from a human donor with alopecia areata.

The chain combines TRBV2 with TRBJ1-6; the D is unclear. The germline gives CDR1 SNHLY, CDR2 FYNNEI. This CDR3 region has 19 residues. V dropped 8 bases and J dropped 4 bases, with 27 bases sitting between them. CDR3 nucleotide sequence: TGTGCCAGCTCGGTGCTTTCATCGACCGGCGGAAGGTATAATTCACCCCTCCACTTT. It encodes CASSVLSSTGGRYNSPLHF.

J is TRBJ1-6 and V is TRBV11-2; a possible D gene is TRBD1 (6 bases). Germline-derived CDR1 and CDR2 are SGHAT and FQNNGV. The CDR3 is 16 residues long. V gave up 5 bases and J gave up 12 bases, with 23 bases separating them. The DNA for the CDR3 is TGTGCCAGCAGCACCCCCCGGGGGGGGCGCCAGGAACCCCTCCACTTT. This sequence encodes CASSTPRGGRQEPLHF.

The CDR3 spells CASSEGTANYGYTF. CDR3 coding DNA: TGTGCCAGCAGTGAGGGGACAGCTAACTATGGCTACACCTTC. V usage is TRBV2 and J usage is TRBJ1-2, with 7 positions matching TRBD1. The V segment lost 3 bases and the J segment 0 bases; nucleotides outside the gene matches: 1. CDR3 length equals 14 residues. Germline V lookup: CDR1 SNHLY, CDR2 FYNNEI.

This clone appeared a few times. The gene calls are TRBV29-1 and TRBJ2-7; D tentatively reads TRBD1 or TRBD2 (5 bases each). The germline V gene has CDR1 SQVTM and CDR2 ANQGSEA. Trimming removed 4 bases from V and 3 bases from J, with 16 bases in between. The CDR3 covers 14 residues. The CDR3 region has the DNA TGCAGCGTTGGCCGGGGACCGCCCATCTACGAGCAGTACTTC. Amino acids: CSVGRGPPIYEQYF.

This clone was seen more than once but under ten times. The chain recombines TRBV27 with TRBJ1-2, with TRBD1 as a possible D gene (5 bases). Trimming removed 6 bases from V and 1 base from J, with 9 bases in between. From germline, CDR1 is MNHEY and CDR2 SMNVEV (reference sequence). The CDR3 is 13 residues long. For the CDR3, the DNA is TGTGCCAGCAGCGGGGACCTTAACTATGGCTACACCTTC. This translates into CASSGDLNYGYTF.

This chain uses TRBV11-1 with TRBJ2-5; unclear D gene. From germline, CDR1 is SGHAT and CDR2 FQDESV (reference sequence). CDR3 length: 12 residues. V lost 5 bases and J 1 base, leaving 5 bases between the germline ends. The CDR3 bases are TGTGCCAGCAGCGCTCCCCAAGAGACCCAGTACTTC. This sequence encodes CASSAPQETQYF.